This T cell receptor (beta chain) was found in a study of Graves' ophthalmopathy and Graves' hyperthyroidism. Disease in donors with ophthalmopathy had moderate-to-severe activity, CAS ≥3, NOSPECS ≥4 and under 3 months' duration. Other autoimmune diseases, uncontrolled infections, pregnancy or lactation excluded patients from enrollment. The starting material, approximately 10 ml of fresh peripheral blood, provided the PBMCs. Germline V gene lookup returns CDR1 SGHNT and CDR2 YYREEE (reference sequence). CDR3 length: 13 amino acids. Trimming pared 2 bases from V and 5 bases from J, leaving 10 bases between. RNA transcripts were the source from which TCR beta CDR3 regions were amplified. RT-PCR was first run with HTBI primers, then multiplex PCR in a second round. TCRdb reprocessed the multiplex PCR reads with MiXCR, giving one entry per CDR3 protein. The data show about 700,000 distinct CDR3 sequences, roughly 41% seen once.

Sequenced material: peripheral blood. The sequence derives from an adult man with Graves' ophthalmopathy. The V and J genes are TRBV5-4 and TRBJ2-5, with unresolved D. CDR3 protein: CASSFFSRETQYF. CDR3 coding DNA: TGTGCCAGCAGCTTCTTCAGTCGGGAGACCCAGTACTTC. Full variable domain (rest looked up from reference TRBV5-4 and TRBJ2-5): ETGVTQSPTHLIKTRGQQVTLRCSSQSGHNTVSWYQQALGQGPQFIFQYYREEENGRGNFPPRFSGLQFPNYSSELNVNALELDDSALYLCASSFFSRETQYFGPGTRLLVL.